The clone carrying this T cell receptor (beta chain) has more than one count but fewer than ten. Its antigen is still unknown. The V gene lost 4 bases and the J gene lost 5 bases, with 3 bases spanning the gap. This CDR3 has 11 residues. Germline V gives CDR1 LNHDA, CDR2 SQIVND (reference sequence). The sample comes from a study of T cell clonotyping in hematopoietic cell transplantation. Study results and limitations: After transplant, recipient diversity fell while pathologically expanded clonotypes grew through day 180. At the given depth, recipient repertoires were over 97% de novo clonotypes. Without cell sorting, CD4 versus CD8 contributions remain unresolved.

Repertoires were generated with immunoSEQ multiplex PCR, while TCRdb's copy carries only in-frame clones and drops some. The sample has approximately 10,000 clones, just over 45% seen once. Samples: about 28 days before transplant, then days 30, 100 and 180 after. The rearrangement uses TRBV19 and TRBJ2-4; D not certain. The receptor comes from a male patient aged 45-60 years who had an allogeneic stem cell transplant from an unrelated donor, so the T cells may come from the graft donor. Some clones in this sample may be carry-over from other donors' samples. The material was PBMCs, obtained 30 days after allogeneic stem cell transplant. The DNA of the CDR3 is TGTGCCAGTAGTACAGAAAACATTCAGTACTTC. This encodes CASSTENIQYF.